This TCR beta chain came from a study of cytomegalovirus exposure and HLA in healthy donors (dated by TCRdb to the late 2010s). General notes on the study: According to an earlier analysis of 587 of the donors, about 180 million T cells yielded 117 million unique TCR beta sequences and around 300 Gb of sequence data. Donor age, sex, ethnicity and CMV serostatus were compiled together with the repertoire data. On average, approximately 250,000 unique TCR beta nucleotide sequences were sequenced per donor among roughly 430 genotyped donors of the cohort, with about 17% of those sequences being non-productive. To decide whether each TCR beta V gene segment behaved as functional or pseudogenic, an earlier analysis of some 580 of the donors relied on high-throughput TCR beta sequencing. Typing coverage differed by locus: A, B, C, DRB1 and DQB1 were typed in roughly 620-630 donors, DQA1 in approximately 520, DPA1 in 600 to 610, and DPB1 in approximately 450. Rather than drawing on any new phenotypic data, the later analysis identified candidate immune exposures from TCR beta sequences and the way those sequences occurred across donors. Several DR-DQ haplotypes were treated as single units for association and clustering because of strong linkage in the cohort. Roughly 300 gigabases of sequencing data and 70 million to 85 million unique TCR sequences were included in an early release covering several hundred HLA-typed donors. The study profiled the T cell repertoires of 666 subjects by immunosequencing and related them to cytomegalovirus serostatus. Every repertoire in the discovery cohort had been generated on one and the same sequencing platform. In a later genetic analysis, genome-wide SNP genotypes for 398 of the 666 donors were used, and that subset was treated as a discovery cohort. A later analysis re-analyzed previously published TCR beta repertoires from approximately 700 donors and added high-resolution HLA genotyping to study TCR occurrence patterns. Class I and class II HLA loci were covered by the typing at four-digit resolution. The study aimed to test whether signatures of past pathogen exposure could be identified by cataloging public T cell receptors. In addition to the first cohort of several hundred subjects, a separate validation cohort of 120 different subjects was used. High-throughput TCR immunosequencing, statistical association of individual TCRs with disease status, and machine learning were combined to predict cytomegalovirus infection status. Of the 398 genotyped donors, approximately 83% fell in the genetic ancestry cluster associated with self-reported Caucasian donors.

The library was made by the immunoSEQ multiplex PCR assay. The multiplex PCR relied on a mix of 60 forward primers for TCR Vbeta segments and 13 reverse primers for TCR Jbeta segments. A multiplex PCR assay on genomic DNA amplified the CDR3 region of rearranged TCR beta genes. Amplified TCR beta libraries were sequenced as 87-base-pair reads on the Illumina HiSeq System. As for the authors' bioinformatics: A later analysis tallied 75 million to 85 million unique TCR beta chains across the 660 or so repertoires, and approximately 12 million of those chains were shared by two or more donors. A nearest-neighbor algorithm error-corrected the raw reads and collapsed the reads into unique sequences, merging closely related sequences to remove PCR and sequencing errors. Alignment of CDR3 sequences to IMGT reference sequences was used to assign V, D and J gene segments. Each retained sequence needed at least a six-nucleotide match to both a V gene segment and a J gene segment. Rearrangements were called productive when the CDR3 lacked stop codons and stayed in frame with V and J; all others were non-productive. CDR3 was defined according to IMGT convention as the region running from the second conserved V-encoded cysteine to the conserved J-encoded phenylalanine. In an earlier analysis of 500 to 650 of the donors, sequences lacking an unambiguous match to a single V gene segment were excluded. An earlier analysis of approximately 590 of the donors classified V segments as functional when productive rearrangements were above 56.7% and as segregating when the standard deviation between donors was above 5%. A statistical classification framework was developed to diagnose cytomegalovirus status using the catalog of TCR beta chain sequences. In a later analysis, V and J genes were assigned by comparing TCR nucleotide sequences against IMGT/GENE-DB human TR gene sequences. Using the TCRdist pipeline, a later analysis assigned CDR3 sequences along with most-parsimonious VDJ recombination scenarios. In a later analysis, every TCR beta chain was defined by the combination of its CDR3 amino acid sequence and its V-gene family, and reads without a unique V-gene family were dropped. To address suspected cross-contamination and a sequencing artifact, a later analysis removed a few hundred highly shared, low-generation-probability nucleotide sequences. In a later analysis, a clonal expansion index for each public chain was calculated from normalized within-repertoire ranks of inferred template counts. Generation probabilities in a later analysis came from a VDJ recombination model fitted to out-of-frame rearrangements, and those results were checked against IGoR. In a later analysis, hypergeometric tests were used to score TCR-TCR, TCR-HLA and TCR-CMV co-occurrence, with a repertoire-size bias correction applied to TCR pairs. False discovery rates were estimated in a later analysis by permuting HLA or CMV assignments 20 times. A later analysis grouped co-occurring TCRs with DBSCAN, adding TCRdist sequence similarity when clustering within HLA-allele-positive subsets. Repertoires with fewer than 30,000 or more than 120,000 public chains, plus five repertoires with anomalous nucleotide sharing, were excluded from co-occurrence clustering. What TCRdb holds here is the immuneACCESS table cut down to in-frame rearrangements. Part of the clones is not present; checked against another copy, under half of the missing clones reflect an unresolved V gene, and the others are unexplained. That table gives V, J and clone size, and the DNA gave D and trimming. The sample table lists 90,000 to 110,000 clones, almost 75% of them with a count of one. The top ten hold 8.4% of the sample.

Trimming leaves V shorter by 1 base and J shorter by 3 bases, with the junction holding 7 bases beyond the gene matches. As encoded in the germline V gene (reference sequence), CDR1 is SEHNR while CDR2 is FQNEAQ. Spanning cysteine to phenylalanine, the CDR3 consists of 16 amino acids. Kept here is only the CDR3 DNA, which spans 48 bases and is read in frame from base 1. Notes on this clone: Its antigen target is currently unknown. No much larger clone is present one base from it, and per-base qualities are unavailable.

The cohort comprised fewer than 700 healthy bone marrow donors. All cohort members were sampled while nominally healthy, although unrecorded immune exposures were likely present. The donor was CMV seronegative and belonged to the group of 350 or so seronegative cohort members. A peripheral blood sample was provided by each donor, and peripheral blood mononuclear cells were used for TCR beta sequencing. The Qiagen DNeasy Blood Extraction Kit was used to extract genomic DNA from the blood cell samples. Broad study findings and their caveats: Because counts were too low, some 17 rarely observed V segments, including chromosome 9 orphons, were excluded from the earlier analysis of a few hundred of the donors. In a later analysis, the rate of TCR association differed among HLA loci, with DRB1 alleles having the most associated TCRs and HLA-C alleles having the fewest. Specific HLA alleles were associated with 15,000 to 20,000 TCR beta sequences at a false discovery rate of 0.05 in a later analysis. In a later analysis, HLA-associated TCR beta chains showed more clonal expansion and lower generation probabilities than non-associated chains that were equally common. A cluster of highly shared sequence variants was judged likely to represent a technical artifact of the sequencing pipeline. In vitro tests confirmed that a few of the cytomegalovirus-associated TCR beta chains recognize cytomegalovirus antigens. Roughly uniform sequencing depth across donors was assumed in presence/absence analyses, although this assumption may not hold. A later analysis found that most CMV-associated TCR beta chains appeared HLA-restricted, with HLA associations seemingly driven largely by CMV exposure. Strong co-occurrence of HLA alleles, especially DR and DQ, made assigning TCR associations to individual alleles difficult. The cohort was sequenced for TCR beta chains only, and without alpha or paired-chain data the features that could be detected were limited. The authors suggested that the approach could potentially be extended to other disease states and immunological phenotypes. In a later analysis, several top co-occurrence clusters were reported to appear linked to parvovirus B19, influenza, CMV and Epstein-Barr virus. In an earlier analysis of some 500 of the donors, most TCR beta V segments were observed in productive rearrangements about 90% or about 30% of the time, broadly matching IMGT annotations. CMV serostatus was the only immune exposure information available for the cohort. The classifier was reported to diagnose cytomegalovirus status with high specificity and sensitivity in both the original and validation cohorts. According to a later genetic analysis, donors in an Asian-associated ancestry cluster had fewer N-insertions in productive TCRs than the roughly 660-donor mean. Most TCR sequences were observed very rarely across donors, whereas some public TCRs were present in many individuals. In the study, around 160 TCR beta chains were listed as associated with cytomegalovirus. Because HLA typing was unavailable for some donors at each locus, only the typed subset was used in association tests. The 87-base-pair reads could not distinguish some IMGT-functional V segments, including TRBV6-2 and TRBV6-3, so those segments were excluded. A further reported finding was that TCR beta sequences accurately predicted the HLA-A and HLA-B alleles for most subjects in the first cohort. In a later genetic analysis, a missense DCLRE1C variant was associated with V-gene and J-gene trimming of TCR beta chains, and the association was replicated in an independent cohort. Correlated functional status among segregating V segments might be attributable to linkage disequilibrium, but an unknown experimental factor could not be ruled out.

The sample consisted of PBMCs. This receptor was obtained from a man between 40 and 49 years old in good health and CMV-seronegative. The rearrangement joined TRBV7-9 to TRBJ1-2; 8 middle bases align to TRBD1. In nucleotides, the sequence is TGTGCCAGCAGCTTAGTTCAGACAGGGGCCTACTATGGCTACACCTTC. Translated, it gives CASSLVQTGAYYGYTF.